Here is one TCR beta chain with its context. The data originate from a study of blood T cells in healthy people across ages. Study-wide background: Per two T cells, about one barcoded beta molecule was captured through template switching.

This CDR3 has 14 amino acids. Per germline, CDR1 SGDLS and CDR2 YYNGEE. V lost 0 bases and J 2 bases, leaving 8 bases between the germline ends. Healthy Caucasian individuals from Russia aged about 6 to 100 were enrolled as donors. PCR was performed a second time for about 7 to 11 cycles using a sample-barcoded 5' primer and a J-beta primer mix. TCRdb recomputed calls from the 5' RACE reads with MiXCR, one row per CDR3 protein. This table has about 1.4 million distinct CDR3 sequences, approximately 60% appearing once. The clonotype originates from a man between 18 and 35 years old in good health. The chain couples TRBV9 to TRBJ2-5, with D unresolved. Sequenced material: blood. Here the CDR3 DNA reads TGTGCCAGCAGCGTAGTTAGCCGGCAAGAGACCCAGTACTTC. Encoded protein: CASSVVSRQETQYF.